A selection of T cell receptor beta chains follows, all from one sample in a study of blood T cell repertoires in COVID-19. Here immunoSEQ multiplex PCR was the method, and the copy in TCRdb shows in-frame clones only, minus some. The data contain more than 85,000 clones, over 85% of them singletons. The sample comprised peripheral blood. These TCRs come from a man between 65 and 85 years old with acute or convalescent COVID-19. CDR3s leave out the opening cysteine and the closing phenylalanine or tryptophan. Fields, in order: CDR3 length, V gene, CDR3 protein.

>14|TRBV5-6
ASSLGRRTEHYEQY
>11|TRBV30
AWKYGQGDGYT
>15|TRBV19
ASSIDLGTGMGQPQH
>13|TRBV6-4
ASSAGTGGDNEQF
>11|TRBV14
ASSLAPQETQY
>10|TRBV28
ASNSVTDTQY
>10|TRBV12-5
ASGQSTDTQY
>11|TRBV5-4
ASSLGDSREQY
>14|TRBV7-9
ASSLGSLVLGETQY
>11|TRBV12-3/TRBV12-4
ASSLSRAGQLF
>11|TRBV10-2
ASTSGPSYEQY
>15|TRBV18
ASSPRDRPSGANVLT
>12|TRBV19
ASNPAGLNYGYT
>12|TRBV11-3
ASTPGQSYNEQF
>16|TRBV18
ASSPQKGRGAHGYGYT
>12|TRBV27
ASSLVSSGETQY
>10|TRBV24-1
ATSGNTYEQY
>11|TRBV30
AWSRDSDQPQH
>11|TRBV19
ASRGQATDTQY
>9|TRBV24-1
ATSGSDGYT
>13|TRBV7-3
ASSPLAGSTDTQY
>13|TRBV7-9
ASSSFSTGNEKLF
>14|TRBV3-1/TRBV3-2
ASSLGAPGLNNEQF
>10|TRBV10-3
AISREDYEQY
>11|TRBV6-5
ASSPRENTEAF
>12|TRBV7-9
ASSTDGGPYEQY
>10|TRBV11-2
ASSLQTYEQY
>12|TRBV6-5
ASGASSMNTEAF
>13|TRBV3-1/TRBV3-2
ASSPLGLAGNEQF
>11|TRBV13
ASMVGGVTPLH
>13|TRBV11-2
ASSYRDSSADTQY
>12|TRBV6-5
ASRGQPLNTEAF
>9|TRBV20-1
SADRAYEQY
>12|TRBV6-5
ASSYGTAPYGYT
>10|TRBV5-4
AYDRGGYGYT
>14|TRBV6-1
ASSDTVTGRFYEQF
>15|TRBV3-1/TRBV3-2
ASSQVVRASGDNEQF
>10|TRBV9
ASSETGSPLH
>11|TRBV6-4
ASSPGLNQPQH
>14|TRBV14
ASSQARVPGANVLT
>14|TRBV6-1
ASSKGQGEGQETQY
>9|TRBV30
AHDRGAEAF
>14|TRBV9
ASSPLGGTPNTEAF
>13|TRBV6-4
ASSRLAGDTGELF
>12|TRBV4-1
ASSRTVGGTEAF
>12|TRBV11-2
ASSPRDRGYEQY
>11|TRBV5-1
ASSPRGWETQY
>14|TRBV6-5
ASSYSIQGWNYGYT
>11|TRBV7-2
ASSLVEVGTQY
>13|TRBV24-1
ATSDPTGVTDTQY
>14|TRBV18
ASSPRGGSDEPAVT
>11|TRBV5-6
ASSLWHRDRVA
>15|TRBV19
ASSTALTGELSYEQY
>13|TRBV28
ASSLGGLRNTEAF
>10|TRBV3-1/TRBV3-2
ASSHWGYEQF